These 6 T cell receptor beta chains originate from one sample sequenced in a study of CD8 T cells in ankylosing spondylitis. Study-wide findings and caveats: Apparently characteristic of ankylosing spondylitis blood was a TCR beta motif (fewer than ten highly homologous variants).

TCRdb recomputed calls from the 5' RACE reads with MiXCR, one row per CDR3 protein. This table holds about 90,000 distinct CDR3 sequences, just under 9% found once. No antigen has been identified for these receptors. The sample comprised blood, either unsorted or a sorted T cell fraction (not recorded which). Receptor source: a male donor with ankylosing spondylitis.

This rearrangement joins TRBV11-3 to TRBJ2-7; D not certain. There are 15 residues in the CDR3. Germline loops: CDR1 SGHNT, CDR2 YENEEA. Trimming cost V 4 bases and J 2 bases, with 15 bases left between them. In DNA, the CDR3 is TGTGCCAGCAGCTCCGGGCCCAGAGGTCCCTACGAGCAGTACGTC. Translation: CASSSGPRGPYEQYV.

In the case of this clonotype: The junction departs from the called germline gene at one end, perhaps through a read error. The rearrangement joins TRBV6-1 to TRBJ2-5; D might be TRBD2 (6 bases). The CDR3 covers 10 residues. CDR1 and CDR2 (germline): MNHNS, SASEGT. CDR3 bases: TGTGCCAGCAGCGGGACCGGGACTTCTTTC. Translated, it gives CASSGTGTSF.

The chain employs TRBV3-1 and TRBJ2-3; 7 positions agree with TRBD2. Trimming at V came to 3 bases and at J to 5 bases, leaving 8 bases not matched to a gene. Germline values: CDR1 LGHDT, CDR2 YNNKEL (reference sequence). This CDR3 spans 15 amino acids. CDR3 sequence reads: CASSQVTGGVDTQYF. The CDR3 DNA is TGTGCCAGCAGCCAGGTAACGGGAGGAGTAGATACGCAGTATTTT.

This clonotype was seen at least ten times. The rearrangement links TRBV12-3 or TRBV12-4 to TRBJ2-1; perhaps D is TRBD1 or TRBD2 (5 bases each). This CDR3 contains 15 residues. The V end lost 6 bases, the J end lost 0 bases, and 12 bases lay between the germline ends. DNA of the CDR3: TGTGCCAGCAGCCCCGGGGCCCGCTCCTACAATGAGCAGTTCTTC. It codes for CASSPGARSYNEQFF.

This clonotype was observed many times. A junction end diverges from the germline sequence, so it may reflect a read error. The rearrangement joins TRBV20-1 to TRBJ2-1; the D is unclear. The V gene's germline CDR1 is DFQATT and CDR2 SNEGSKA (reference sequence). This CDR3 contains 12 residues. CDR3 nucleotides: TGCAGTGCCAGAGGCCCCTACAATGAGCAGTTCTTC. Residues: CSARGPYNEQFF.

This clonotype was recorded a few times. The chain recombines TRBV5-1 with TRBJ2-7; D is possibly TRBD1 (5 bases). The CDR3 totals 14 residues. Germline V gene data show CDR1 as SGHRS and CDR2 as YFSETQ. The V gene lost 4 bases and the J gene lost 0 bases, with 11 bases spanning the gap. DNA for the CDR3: TGCGCCAGCAGCCTAACAGGTACCTCCTACGAGCAGTACGTC. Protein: CASSLTGTSYEQYV.